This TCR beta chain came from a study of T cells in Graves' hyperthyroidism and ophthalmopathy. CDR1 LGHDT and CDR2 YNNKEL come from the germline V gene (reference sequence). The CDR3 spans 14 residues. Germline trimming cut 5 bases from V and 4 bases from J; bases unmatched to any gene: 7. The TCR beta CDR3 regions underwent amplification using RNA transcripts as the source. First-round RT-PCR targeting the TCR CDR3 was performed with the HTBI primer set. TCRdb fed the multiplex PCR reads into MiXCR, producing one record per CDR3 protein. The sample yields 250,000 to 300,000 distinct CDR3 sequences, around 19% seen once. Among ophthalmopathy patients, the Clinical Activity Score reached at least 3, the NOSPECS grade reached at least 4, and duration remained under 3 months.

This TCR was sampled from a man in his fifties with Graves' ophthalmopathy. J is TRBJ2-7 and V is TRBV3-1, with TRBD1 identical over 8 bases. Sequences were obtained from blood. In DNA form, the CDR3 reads TGTGCCAGCAGCTCAAGGGGGACAGGATACGAGCAGTACTTC. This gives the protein CASSSRGTGYEQYF.